This T cell receptor beta chain derives from a study of Ad26.COV2.S vaccination and SARS-CoV-2 variants. The wider study: Enrolled in COV1001, the donor was in the Ad26.COV2.S trial arm, which received the vaccine. Ad26.COV2.S was injected intramuscularly once or twice, 56 days apart. Findings of the study overall: Breadth and depth estimates from TCRs may understate total T cell responses.

Using immunoSEQ multiplex PCR, the repertoire was profiled, and TCRdb retains in-frame clones only, with some absent. The table has some 250,000 clones, roughly 90% seen once; the top ten hold over 8.5%. Treatment defined: some 19 received Ad26.COV2.S at low or high dose, single or two shots; several received placebo; per-sample allocation not given. Material that was analyzed had been drawn on day 63 after the first vaccine or placebo injection. Details on this clone: Its antigen is as yet unknown.

The sample in question was peripheral blood, obtained in a trial of Ad26.COV2.S vaccine versus placebo. This sequence was found in a person between 18 and 60 years old who received the Ad26.COV2.S COVID-19 vaccine or a placebo.

The CDR3 sequence is CASSSMDNEQFF. Here the CDR3 DNA reads TGTGCCAGCAGTTCTATGGATAATGAGCAGTTCTTC. This rearrangement joins TRBV6-2 or TRBV6-3 to TRBJ2-1; no clear D gene. The CDR3 totals 12 residues. V lost 4 bases and J 7 bases, leaving 8 bases between the germline ends. Germline loops: CDR1 MNHEY, CDR2 SVGEGT.